The 26 T cell receptor beta chains in this list originate from one sample, sequenced in a study of control samples from healthy donors and cancer patients. TCRdb keeps only in-frame clones here, not all; method: immunoSEQ multiplex PCR. The sample holds 50,000 or so clones, 88% seen once. The sequencing sample was made of blood. The receptors originated from a middle-aged man in good health.

The chain is built from TRBV5-1 and TRBJ2-2; D is possibly TRBD1 or TRBD2 (5 bases each). This CDR3 has 14 residues. V lost 4 bases to trimming and J lost 6 bases, with 13 bases between them. CDR1 is SGHRS and CDR2 is YFSETQ in the germline V gene. CDR3 bases: TGCGCCAGCAGCCTCCAACAGGAGGCCGGGGAGCTGTTTTTT. It translates to CASSLQQEAGELFF.

This clone was seen a few times. V usage is TRBV10-1 and J usage is TRBJ2-1; D not certain. The CDR3 has 13 residues. V lost 6 bases and J 7 bases, leaving 13 bases between the germline ends. Germline V lookup: CDR1 WNHNN, CDR2 SYGVQD (reference sequence). In DNA, the CDR3 is TGCGCCAGCAGCGCGATCCCTGGGAATGAGCAGTTCTTC. Protein sequence: CASSAIPGNEQFF.

This chain joins TRBV7-9 and TRBJ1-2; D gene ambiguous. With 5 bases removed from V and 2 bases from J, the gap between germline ends came to 12 bases. The CDR3 covers 14 residues. Germline V gene lookup returns CDR1 SEHNR and CDR2 FQNEAQ (reference sequence). The chain's CDR3 is CASSPQTVNYGYTF. As DNA, the CDR3 is TGTGCCAGCAGCCCACAAACAGTGAACTATGGCTACACCTTC.

This rearrangement joins TRBV18 to TRBJ1-4; 7 bases are a match to TRBD1. Per germline, CDR1 KGHSH and CDR2 LQKENI. V shed 1 base, J shed 0 bases, and the junction held 2 bases outside the gene matches. The CDR3 is 16 amino acids. Here the CDR3 DNA reads TGTGCCAGCTCACCACGCCAGGGGGCAACTAATGAAAAACTGTTTTTT. It specifies CASSPRQGATNEKLFF.

The chain links TRBV5-1 to TRBJ1-6; TRBD1 matches 7 bases. Germline-derived CDR1 and CDR2 are SGHRS and YFSETQ. The J segment lost 10 bases and the V segment lost 0 bases, leaving 13 bases of the junction unmatched. The CDR3 sequence is 17 residues long. The CDR3 sequence: CASSLVAGGLDGSPLHF. The CDR3 DNA reads TGCGCCAGCAGCTTGGTGGCAGGGGGATTGGATGGGTCACCCCTCCACTTT.

This chain uses TRBV5-4 with TRBJ2-3, with a possible D match to TRBD2 (6 bases). The CDR3 has 18 amino acids. The ends were cut back, 4 bases at V and 4 bases at J, with 25 bases in the middle. CDR1 is SGHNT, CDR2 YYREEE, per germline (reference sequence). The CDR3 DNA sequence: TGTGCCAGCAGCAATCATGACCTTTGGAGGAGGAGGGCAGATACGCAGTATTTT. Protein product: CASSNHDLWRRRADTQYF.

This clone counts as medium-sized (0.01 to 0.1%). The chain combines TRBV6-5 with TRBJ2-6; D is possibly TRBD1 or TRBD2 (5 bases each). Germline V gene data show CDR1 as MNHEY and CDR2 as SVGAGI. This CDR3 contains 16 residues. Deletions cut 4 bases from V and 1 base from J, with 11 bases between. The CDR3 DNA reads TGTGCCAGCAGTTCAGGGACGGAATCTGGGGCCAACGTCCTGACTTTC. The encoded protein is CASSSGTESGANVLTF.

This clone has only one observation. V gene TRBV11-3 combines with J gene TRBJ2-1, with 8 bases lining up with TRBD2. This CDR3 contains 15 residues. Trimming at V came to 1 base and at J to 4 bases, leaving 3 bases not matched to a gene. In germline, CDR1 is SGHNT, CDR2 YENEEA. In nucleotides, the CDR3 is TGTGCCAGCAGCTTAGCGGGAGGGCCTTACAATGAGCAGTTCTTC. Protein: CASSLAGGPYNEQFF.

The rearrangement joins TRBV6-2 or TRBV6-3 to TRBJ2-7; D perhaps matches TRBD2 (5 bases). V was clipped by 6 bases and J by 2 bases, with 17 bases between them. CDR1 is MNHEY and CDR2 is SVGEGT in the germline V gene. CDR3 length: 15 amino acids. Here the CDR3 DNA reads TGTGCCAGCAGCCATTTTGGGAGTAGAACCTACGAGCAGTACTTC. This gives the protein CASSHFGSRTYEQYF.

Regarding this clone: This sample includes further DNA sequences coding for the same CDR3. J is TRBJ1-6 and V is TRBV6-6, with 7 bases that match TRBD1. The ends lost 1 base at V and 5 bases at J; junction bases unmatched: 2. The CDR3 sequence is 15 residues long. Germline CDR1 MNHNY, CDR2 SVGAGI (reference sequence). The DNA of the CDR3 is TGTGCCAGCAGTTACTTGGGGACAGATAATTCACCCCTCCACTTT. Residues: CASSYLGTDNSPLHF.

The V call is TRBV19, the J call TRBJ2-6; D perhaps matches TRBD1 (5 bases). V lost 4 bases and J 0 bases, leaving 10 bases between the germline ends. The germline V gene has CDR1 LNHDA and CDR2 SQIVND (reference sequence). The CDR3 runs 16 residues. The CDR3 DNA is TGTGCCAGTAGTAGTCCAGGGCTCTCTGGGGCCAACGTCCTGACTTTC. This codes for CASSSPGLSGANVLTF.

The chain carries TRBV7-2 and TRBJ1-2, with D tentatively TRBD1 (5 bases). Germline CDR1 SGHTA, CDR2 FQGNSA. The length of the CDR3 is 15 residues. V lost 6 bases and J lost 2, with 16 bases in between. The CDR3 coding sequence is TGTGCCAGCAGGGAGGCGGGCAGGGAAAACTATGGCTACACCTTC. Protein: CASREAGRENYGYTF. Full variable domain (missing parts from reference TRBV7-2 and TRBJ1-2): GAGVSQSPSNKVTEKGKDVELRCDPISGHTALYWYRQSLGQGLEFLIYFQGNSAPDKSGLPSDRFSAERTGGSVSTLTIQRTQQEDSAVYLCASREAGRENYGYTFGSGTRLTVV.

Here the CDR3 reads CASSLATGADTEAFF. CDR3 nucleotide sequence: TGTGCCAGCAGCTTAGCCACAGGGGCGGACACTGAAGCTTTCTTT. This chain links TRBV7-8 with TRBJ1-1, with TRBD1 matching over 7 bases. The CDR3 sequence is 15 residues long. Germline lookup yields CDR1 SGHVS and CDR2 FQNEAQ. Trimming took 0 bases from V and 3 from J; bases not matched to a gene: 4.

The genes are TRBV4-3 and TRBJ2-7; D might be TRBD1 (7 bases). The CDR3 spans 17 residues. The V gene lost 0 bases and the J gene lost 5 bases, with 20 bases spanning the gap. Germline-derived CDR1 and CDR2 are LGHNA and YSLEER. The CDR3 region is CASSQDSGVQGTDEQYF. The CDR3 nucleotides are TGCGCCAGCAGCCAAGATTCGGGGGTACAGGGGACCGACGAGCAGTACTTC.

The CDR3 DNA sequence: TGCGCCAGCAGCCAAGTCCCTCCAGGGTCGGTCGGCTACGAGCAGTACTTC. Translation: CASSQVPPGSVGYEQYF. The chain recombines TRBV4-1 with TRBJ2-7; weak D call: TRBD1 (5 bases). Trimming left V 1 base short and J 3 bases short, with 19 bases between. Germline V gene lookup returns CDR1 MGHRA and CDR2 YSYEKL. The CDR3 totals 17 residues.

V gene TRBV6-4 combines with J gene TRBJ2-3; TRBD1 is a possible D gene (6 bases). The CDR3 extends over 16 amino acids. Germline loops: CDR1 MRHNA, CDR2 SNTAGT. The germline V and J ends were trimmed by 3 bases and 7 bases, with 20 bases remaining between them. The CDR3 bases are TGTGCCAGCAGTGAGCGTAGGGGGAGCGGAGATAATACGCAGTATTTT. Translated, it gives CASSERRGSGDNTQYF.

The chain is built from TRBV14 and TRBJ2-7, with a weak D call TRBD1 (5 bases). Trimming removed 1 base from V and 0 bases from J, with 7 bases in between. This CDR3 spans 14 amino acids. Germline loops: CDR1 SGHDN, CDR2 FVKESK. CDR3 amino acids: CASSQGQSSYEQYF. Here the CDR3 DNA reads TGTGCCAGCAGCCAAGGACAGAGCTCCTACGAGCAGTACTTC.

The chain employs TRBV5-1 and TRBJ2-1; D is uncertain. V was trimmed by 2 bases and J by 5 bases, leaving 11 bases between them. Germline V gene data show CDR1 as SGHRS and CDR2 as YFSETQ. CDR3 length: 14 amino acids. CDR3 in DNA: TGCGCCAGCAGCTTTACGGGCGGAGACAATGAGCAGTTCTTC. Residues: CASSFTGGDNEQFF.

The chain recombines TRBV6-5 with TRBJ2-3; 8 bases align to TRBD1. Germline values: CDR1 MNHEY, CDR2 SVGAGI. This CDR3 is built from 15 residues. The V gene end was trimmed by 0 bases and the J gene end by 5 bases; junction bases not matched to a gene: 4. CDR3 nucleotides: TGTGCCAGCAGTTACTCCGGACAGGGAAAAGATACGCAGTATTTT. It encodes CASSYSGQGKDTQYF.

The chain links TRBV7-6 to TRBJ2-1, with TRBD2 matching over 7 bases. Per the germline V gene, CDR1 is SGHVS and CDR2 is FNYEAQ. The CDR3 sequence is 15 residues long. V trimming: 3 bases; J trimming: 10 bases; junction bases outside the gene matches: 12. DNA of the CDR3: TGTGCCAGCAGCTTTGGGGCGGGAGCGCCGGGGGAGCAGTTCTTC. Translated: CASSFGAGAPGEQFF.

The J gene is TRBJ2-5, the V gene TRBV6-5; the D is unclear. Looked up from germline, CDR1 is MNHEY and CDR2 is SVGAGI. Trimming took off 0 bases at V and 3 bases at J, with 11 bases between the two ends. The CDR3 spans 15 residues. CDR3 region: CASSYSGWAEETQYF. Here the CDR3 DNA reads TGTGCCAGCAGTTACTCGGGTTGGGCGGAAGAGACCCAGTACTTC.

A single count supports this clone. The chain recombines TRBV12-5 with TRBJ2-3, with TRBD1 matching over 9 bases. Per germline, CDR1 LGHNT and CDR2 FRNRAP. CDR3 size: 13 residues. V was clipped by 6 bases and J by 3 bases; unmatched bases: 1. DNA for the CDR3: TGTGCTAGTGGGGGACAGGGAACAGATACGCAGTATTTT. Protein sequence: CASGGQGTDTQYF.

This clone has only a few counts. V usage is TRBV28 and J usage is TRBJ2-1, with 8 bases matching TRBD2. The CDR3 consists of 15 residues. The germline V gene encodes CDR1 MDHEN and CDR2 SYDVKM. J was trimmed by 4 bases and V by 6 bases; bases with no gene match: 8. CDR3 sequence reads: CASRLADALYNEQFF. The CDR3 DNA reads as TGTGCCAGCAGACTAGCGGATGCCCTATACAATGAGCAGTTCTTC.

Here the CDR3 DNA reads TGTGCCAGCAGCTTAGGGGGTTTGGGGGCAGCAGATACGCAGTATTTT. This sequence encodes CASSLGGLGAADTQYF. The rearrangement links TRBV11-2 to TRBJ2-3, with D possibly matching TRBD1 (6 bases). V shed 1 base and J shed 4 bases, with 15 bases lying between them. Germline CDR1 reads SGHAT; CDR2 reads FQNNGV. The CDR3 contains 16 residues.

The rearrangement uses TRBV14 and TRBJ2-1, with 7 bases lining up with TRBD2. V lost 4 bases to trimming and J lost 9 bases; unmatched junction nucleotides: 6. The germline V gene encodes CDR1 SGHDN and CDR2 FVKESK. The CDR3 runs to 13 residues. The CDR3 region is CASSLLTSTEQFF. DNA for the CDR3: TGTGCCAGCAGCCTCCTGACTAGCACTGAGCAGTTCTTC.

This clone was seen once. The rearrangement uses TRBV27 and TRBJ2-3; D gene unclear. This CDR3 comprises 13 residues. The V gene's germline CDR1 is MNHEY and CDR2 SMNVEV (reference sequence). Trimming took off 3 bases at V and 7 bases at J, with 11 bases between the two ends. The CDR3 nucleotides are TGTGCCAGCAGTTTTCAAGGGCCCCATACGCAGTATTTT. This encodes CASSFQGPHTQYF.